This TCR beta chain is drawn from a study of shared clonotypes between healthy human individuals. Comment on this clone: Its antigen is currently unknown.

Measured with immunoSEQ multiplex PCR; TCRdb has only the in-frame clones, and not every one. Of roughly 1,100,000 clones in the sample, roughly 80% were seen once. General study points: Rarefaction gave evidence that sorted-subset sequencing remained incomplete despite large depth. Sharing across a few donors was seen in 4.5% to 5.5% of naive CD4 clonotypes.

V shed 0 bases and J shed 4 bases, with 15 bases lying between them. Germline values: CDR1 SGHNT, CDR2 YENEEA. The CDR3 sequence is 16 residues long. This chain joins TRBV11-3 and TRBJ1-1; D is perhaps TRBD1 (6 bases). The origin of this receptor is a man in his late teens or twenties in good health. What was sequenced was memory CD4+ T cells sorted from blood. Indicated subset: CD45RA-negative fraction. In DNA form, the CDR3 reads TGTGCCAGCAGCTTAGATGGTTCGAGGGGGGTCACTGAAGCTTTCTTT. As protein: CASSLDGSRGVTEAFF.